The 8 T cell receptor beta chains reported below all come from one sample, sequenced in a study of control samples from healthy donors and cancer patients. The data were produced by immunoSEQ multiplex PCR, yet TCRdb's version contains in-frame clones alone and is incomplete. The sample contains tens of thousands of clones, around 95% of which appear only once. The sequenced sample consisted of blood. The receptors stem from a man aged 25 to 45 in good health.

V and J are TRBV5-5 and TRBJ1-1, with a tentative D call TRBD1 (6 bases). Trimming took off 2 bases at V and 5 bases at J, with 16 bases between the two ends. The length of the CDR3 is 15 residues. Germline V gene sequence: CDR1 SGHKS, CDR2 YYEKEE (reference sequence). CDR3 sequence reads: CASSFRQAPRTEAFF. The DNA of the CDR3 is TGTGCCAGCAGCTTTAGACAGGCCCCCAGAACTGAAGCTTTCTTT.

The V and J genes are TRBV6-9 and TRBJ2-7; a weak D match, TRBD2 (5 bases). In germline, CDR1 is MNHGY, CDR2 SVAAGI. Trimming pared 0 bases from V and 6 bases from J, leaving 12 bases between. CDR3 length: 14 residues. CDR3 sequence reads: CASSYSMGVGEQYF. As DNA, the CDR3 is TGTGCCAGCAGTTATTCTATGGGAGTGGGCGAGCAGTACTTC.

Concerning this clone: Additional DNA sequences in this sample encode the identical CDR3. The chain is built from TRBV11-2 and TRBJ2-7, with 7 bases that match TRBD1. Germline assignment: CDR1 SGHAT and CDR2 FQNNGV. The CDR3 runs to 14 residues. The trim removed 0 bases at V and 2 bases at J, leaving 1 base unmatched. CDR3 nucleotides: TGTGCCAGCAGCTTAGAGGGACAGCCCTACGAGCAGTACTTC. Translation gives CASSLEGQPYEQYF.

The rearrangement joins TRBV13 to TRBJ2-2; D not resolved. CDR1 and CDR2 from the germline V gene are PRHDT and FYEKMQ (reference sequence). Trimming took off 5 bases at V and 4 bases at J, with 11 bases between the two ends. CDR3 size: 14 residues. This CDR3 is CASSPGRVTGELFF. The DNA for the CDR3 is TGTGCCAGCAGCCCCGGACGGGTCACCGGGGAGCTGTTTTTT.

This clone was detected once. The chain is built from TRBV12-5 and TRBJ2-3; D call uncertain. CDR1 and CDR2 (germline): LGHNT, FRNRAP. The V end lost 7 bases, the J end lost 2 bases, and 19 bases lay between the germline ends. The CDR3 sequence is 16 residues long. CDR3 loop: CASASGPGRFTDTQYF. CDR3 DNA: TGTGCTAGTGCCTCAGGTCCTGGCAGGTTCACAGATACGCAGTATTTT.

V and J are TRBV12-3 or TRBV12-4 and TRBJ2-2; D unclear. CDR3 length equals 11 residues. V lost 6 bases to trimming and J lost 9 bases, with 8 bases between them. This chain's CDR3 is CASSGERELFF. The CDR3 DNA follows: TGTGCCAGCAGCGGTGAACGGGAGCTGTTTTTT.

The CDR3 here is CASSQEGRTQYF. CDR3 DNA: TGTGCCAGCAGCCAAGAAGGGCGGACGCAGTATTTT. The J gene is TRBJ2-3, the V gene TRBV3-1 (or the pseudogene TRBV3-2); no firm D call. This CDR3 has 12 residues. V was cut by 0 bases and J by 9 bases, with 7 bases left in between. Germline V gene sequence: CDR1 LGHDT, CDR2 YNNKEL (reference sequence).

This rearrangement joins TRBV7-9 to TRBJ2-7; D is unresolved. The CDR3 consists of 14 residues. Germline-derived CDR1 and CDR2 are SEHNR and FQNEAQ (reference sequence). V shed 5 bases and J shed 2 bases, with 13 bases lying between them. The CDR3, as DNA: TGTGCCAGCAGCCCCCCTTCACGGGCCTACGAGCAGTACTTC. Translating it yields CASSPPSRAYEQYF.